A single sample gave rise to the 30 T cell receptor beta chains below, sequenced in a study of T cells after yellow fever vaccination. TCRdb processed the 5' RACE reads anew with MiXCR; each CDR3 protein has one entry. The table shows roughly 250,000 distinct CDR3 sequences, with 10% to 15% occurring only once. The sequenced sample was CD4+ T cells sorted from PBMCs, obtained 45 days after the yellow fever booster vaccination. The receptors derive from a man aged 25 to 40 who received the YFV17D yellow fever vaccine.

This sequence joins TRBV18 and TRBJ2-1; maybe TRBD2 (6 bases). V lost 4 bases, J lost 7 bases, and 14 bases lay in between. CDR3 length: 14 residues. Per germline, CDR1 KGHSH and CDR2 LQKENI. CDR3 sequence (DNA): TGTGCCAGCTCACAAGGCGGGATAGGAAATGAGCAGTTCTTC. This translates into CASSQGGIGNEQFF.

V usage is TRBV6-5 and J usage is TRBJ2-6; D is undetermined. The CDR3 is 12 amino acids. CDR1 is MNHEY, CDR2 SVGAGI, per germline. The V end lost 7 bases, the J end lost 8 bases, and 9 bases lay between the germline ends. The CDR3, as DNA: TGTGCCAGCATATCCCCCACCAACGTCCTGACTTTC. Protein sequence: CASISPTNVLTF.

This clonotype was seen a few times. The chain is built from TRBV5-1 and TRBJ1-5; the D is unclear. This CDR3 has 13 residues. Trimming took 5 bases from V and 9 from J, leaving 15 bases between them. Looked up from germline, CDR1 is SGHRS and CDR2 is YFSETQ. The CDR3 DNA reads TGCGCCAGCAGTTCGGACGGGGAAGGGCCCCAGCATTTT. Translated: CASSSDGEGPQHF.

The chain has TRBV29-1 and TRBJ2-2; 10 bases agree with TRBD1. Unmatched junction bases numbered 6, after V lost 5 bases and J lost 6 bases. This CDR3 region has 14 residues. Per germline, CDR1 SQVTM and CDR2 ANQGSEA. CDR3: CSVKTGGAPGELFF. CDR3 in DNA: TGCAGCGTTAAGACAGGGGGCGCGCCCGGGGAGCTGTTTTTT.

This clonotype was detected only a few times. The V call is TRBV2, the J call TRBJ2-3, with 13 bases aligning to TRBD2. Germline CDR1 and CDR2: SNHLY and FYNNEI. V lost 6 bases and J lost 5; bases outside the gene matches: 5. CDR3 size: 15 residues. The CDR3 coding sequence is TGTGCCAGCAGCCGACTAGCGGGAGGAGGAGATACGCAGTATTTT. Amino acids: CASSRLAGGGDTQYF.

The genes are TRBV7-9 and TRBJ2-5; possibly TRBD1 or TRBD2 for D (5 bases each). Trimming removed 7 bases from V and 4 bases from J, with 13 bases in between. The CDR3 totals 13 residues. Germline values: CDR1 SEHNR, CDR2 FQNEAQ (reference sequence). CDR3 DNA: TGTGCCAGCAACCCGAGGGGTGCAGAGACCCAGTACTTC. It translates to CASNPRGAETQYF.

The DNA of the CDR3 is TGTGCCAGCAGTCGTCTTCAGCTAGCCAAAAACATTCAGTACTTC. Amino acids: CASSRLQLAKNIQYF. The rearrangement joins TRBV7-9 to TRBJ2-4; D is uncertain. Looked up from germline, CDR1 is SEHNR and CDR2 is FQNEAQ (reference sequence). The CDR3 loop spans 15 amino acids. Trimming stripped 6 bases from V and 0 bases from J, with 12 bases between.

The chain combines TRBV4-1 with TRBJ2-4, with 9 bases identical to TRBD1. Germline values: CDR1 MGHRA, CDR2 YSYEKL. V dropped 1 base and J dropped 2; count of bases not matched to a gene: 3. This CDR3 comprises 16 residues. The CDR3 DNA reads as TGCGCCAGCAGCCAAGTGACAGGGGGGACCAAAAACATTCAGTACTTC. Protein product: CASSQVTGGTKNIQYF.

In its sample, this clonotype was seen many times. This chain joins TRBV5-1 and TRBJ2-7; weak D call: TRBD2 (6 bases). This CDR3 has 14 amino acids. V was trimmed by 4 bases and J by 0 bases, leaving 11 bases between them. Germline V gives CDR1 SGHRS, CDR2 YFSETQ. The CDR3 DNA sequence: TGCGCCAGCAGCCGTAGCGGAGGCTCCTACGAGCAGTACTTC. The encoded protein is CASSRSGGSYEQYF.

This clonotype was counted a few times. The V call is TRBV20-1, the J call TRBJ2-3; TRBD2 aligns across 13 bases. The V gene's germline CDR1 is DFQATT and CDR2 SNEGSKA (reference sequence). This CDR3 contains 18 residues. The V segment lost 4 bases and the J segment 2 bases; nucleotides outside the gene matches: 12. Here the CDR3 reads CSATQHGTSGNFTDTQYF. Here the CDR3 DNA reads TGCAGTGCTACCCAACACGGGACTAGCGGGAATTTCACAGATACGCAGTATTTT.

This clonotype has a handful of counts. CDR3 amino acids: CASSPRRVGTDTQYF. The DNA for the CDR3 is TGTGCCAGCAGCCCCCGTAGAGTCGGCACAGATACGCAGTATTTT. The rearrangement links TRBV7-9 to TRBJ2-3; D remains ambiguous. CDR1 is SEHNR, CDR2 FQNEAQ, per germline (reference sequence). V gave up 5 bases and J gave up 1 base, with 13 bases separating them. CDR3 length: 15 amino acids.

V usage is TRBV5-1 and J usage is TRBJ2-5; tentatively, D is TRBD1 (6 bases). The CDR3 is 15 amino acids. V was cut by 4 bases and J by 0 bases, with 13 bases left in between. CDR1 is SGHRS and CDR2 is YFSETQ in the germline V gene. Here the CDR3 reads CASSLRHRDQETQYF. The CDR3 DNA reads as TGCGCCAGCAGCCTGCGCCACAGGGACCAAGAGACCCAGTACTTC. The variable domain in full, completed from reference TRBV5-1 and TRBJ2-5, reads KAGVTQTPRYLIKTRGQQVTLSCSPISGHRSVSWYQQTPGQGLQFLFEYFSETQRNKGNFPGRFSGRQFSNSRSEMNVSTLELGDSALYLCASSLRHRDQETQYFGPGTRLLVL.

With respect to this clonotype: Sequence at one end of the junction differs from germline and may be a read error. This chain connects TRBV7-2 to TRBJ2-3; TRBD2 agrees at 7 bases. The germline V gene encodes CDR1 SGHTA and CDR2 FQGNSA. There are 15 residues in the CDR3. CDR3 nucleotide sequence: TGTGCCAGCAGCTCAACGGGACTAAGCACAGATAAGCAGTATTTT. Its protein product is CASSSTGLSTDKQYF.

The V gene is TRBV7-2, the J gene TRBJ2-1, with D hard to call. V dropped 5 bases and J dropped 9 bases, with 8 bases sitting between them. This CDR3 region has 11 residues. Germline V lookup: CDR1 SGHTA, CDR2 FQGNSA. CDR3 region: CASSPRFEQFF. The CDR3 DNA is TGTGCCAGCAGCCCCAGGTTTGAGCAGTTCTTC. Filled out from reference TRBV7-2 and TRBJ2-1, the complete variable domain reads GAGVSQSPSNKVTEKGKDVELRCDPISGHTALYWYRQSLGQGLEFLIYFQGNSAPDKSGLPSDRFSAERTGGSVSTLTIQRTQQEDSAVYLCASSPRFEQFFGPGTRLTVL.

As for this clonotype: Sequence at one end of the junction differs from germline and may be a read error. J is TRBJ2-1 and V is TRBV5-1; 10 positions match TRBD2. Germline V gene sequence: CDR1 SGHRS, CDR2 YFSETQ. This CDR3 comprises 13 residues. DNA for the CDR3: TGCGCCAGCAGCTTGGCCGCTAGCGGGAGCGTGCTCTTC. Translating it yields CASSLAASGSVLF.

This clonotype was seen ten or more times. The chain combines TRBV20-1 with TRBJ2-7; 11 bases fit TRBD2. The J segment lost 6 bases and the V segment lost 4 bases, leaving 5 bases of the junction unmatched. This CDR3 spans 13 amino acids. Germline V gene sequence: CDR1 DFQATT, CDR2 SNEGSKA (reference sequence). In DNA, the CDR3 is TGCAGTGCTAAACTAGCGGGAGTGAGCGAGCAGTACTTC. It specifies CSAKLAGVSEQYF.

This clonotype was observed a handful of times. The chain uses TRBV4-3 and TRBJ2-3; TRBD2 agrees at 14 bases. The germline V gene encodes CDR1 LGHNA and CDR2 YSLEER. V was clipped by 3 bases and J by 4 bases; unmatched bases: 6. This CDR3 is 17 amino acids long. The CDR3 nucleotides are TGCGCCAGCAGCCAGTCCGGGACTAGCGGGAGCGCAGATACGCAGTATTTT. This sequence encodes CASSQSGTSGSADTQYF.

The rearrangement joins TRBV20-1 to TRBJ2-7; D might be TRBD1 or TRBD2, each matching 6 bases. The CDR3 is made up of 14 amino acids. Deletions cut 6 bases from V and 0 bases from J, with 15 bases between. CDR1 DFQATT and CDR2 SNEGSKA come from the germline V gene (reference sequence). The CDR3 is CSASDRRGSYEQYF. DNA of the CDR3: TGCAGTGCATCCGACAGGAGGGGCTCCTACGAGCAGTACTTC.

This chain connects TRBV24-1 to TRBJ2-3; D unresolved. V was trimmed by 3 bases and J by 5 bases, leaving 8 bases between them. The CDR3 covers 13 residues. Germline lookup yields CDR1 KGHDR and CDR2 SFDVKD. The CDR3 DNA is TGTGCCACCAGTGATCCCCCGGGAGATACGCAGTATTTT. As protein: CATSDPPGDTQYF.

The genes are TRBV6-1 and TRBJ2-1, with TRBD2 identical over 12 bases. The germline V gene encodes CDR1 MNHNS and CDR2 SASEGT. CDR3 size: 13 residues. Trimming at V came to 7 bases and at J to 7 bases, leaving 2 bases not matched to a gene. CDR3 in amino acids: CASKTSGGNEQFF. The CDR3 coding sequence is TGTGCCAGCAAGACTAGCGGGGGAAATGAGCAGTTCTTC.

This chain uses TRBV29-1 with TRBJ2-1; 10 bases are a match to TRBD1. Germline values: CDR1 SQVTM, CDR2 ANQGSEA. The CDR3 is 14 amino acids. Germline trimming cut 6 bases from V and 5 bases from J; bases unmatched to any gene: 7. As DNA, the CDR3 is TGCAGCGTCACCGGGACAGGGGCCCACAATGAGCAGTTCTTC. This encodes CSVTGTGAHNEQFF.

The gene calls are TRBV29-1 and TRBJ2-3; D may be TRBD1 or TRBD2 (5 bases each). The CDR3 runs 14 residues. The V gene's germline CDR1 is SQVTM and CDR2 ANQGSEA. V shed 6 bases and J shed 2 bases, with 15 bases lying between them. The CDR3 DNA sequence: TGCAGCGTGGACGGGACGGGCGCCACAGATACGCAGTATTTT. Its protein product is CSVDGTGATDTQYF.

The chain employs TRBV15 and TRBJ1-5; D gene uncertain. The germline CDR1 and CDR2 sequences are LNHNV and YYDKDF (reference sequence). V lost 0 bases and J 4 bases, leaving 10 bases between the germline ends. The length of the CDR3 is 15 residues. The CDR3 coding sequence is TGTGCCACCAGCAGAGATATAACTGGTAATCAGCCCCAGCATTTT. Its protein product is CATSRDITGNQPQHF.

The sample holds a few counts of this clonotype. The chain employs TRBV7-2 and TRBJ2-7; the D gene is possibly TRBD2 (6 bases). Trimming took off 7 bases at V and 5 bases at J, with 18 bases between the two ends. This CDR3 is built from 14 residues. CDR1 SGHTA and CDR2 FQGNSA come from the germline V gene. The CDR3 region is CASTSGRLGNEQYF. CDR3 coding DNA: TGTGCCAGCACCTCGGGGAGGTTGGGTAACGAGCAGTACTTC.

This clonotype showed up just a few times. One end of the junction does not line up with germline, which may come from a read error. DNA for the CDR3: TGTGCCAGTTCGAGCGGGGTTCCAATCGGAATCTTC. This translates into CASSSGVPIGIF. The chain has TRBV7-9 and TRBJ2-1; 7 positions agree with TRBD2. From germline, CDR1 is SEHNR and CDR2 FQNEAQ (reference sequence). This CDR3 is 12 amino acids long.

There are a few counts of this clonotype. The gene calls are TRBV6-2 or TRBV6-3 and TRBJ2-3; D is possibly TRBD2 (6 bases). The CDR3 spans 16 residues. The germline CDR1 and CDR2 sequences are MNHEY and SVGEGT. Between the trimmed V and J ends, which lost 5 bases and 2 bases, there was a span of 17 bases. CDR3 sequence reads: CASSHLAGRDTDTQYF. The CDR3 coding sequence is TGTGCCAGCAGTCACCTCGCCGGGAGAGACACAGATACGCAGTATTTT.

V and J are TRBV6-5 and TRBJ2-3, with 13 bases fitting TRBD2. Germline V gives CDR1 MNHEY, CDR2 SVGAGI. The CDR3 runs to 17 residues. V shed 5 bases and J 4 bases; nucleotides not matched to a gene: 9. CDR3 region: CASSLGRLAGGPDTQYF. CDR3 DNA: TGTGCCAGCAGTCTGGGGAGACTAGCGGGGGGTCCAGATACGCAGTATTTT.

Only a few counts were recorded for this clonotype. The chain recombines TRBV20-1 with TRBJ2-3; 12 bases agree with TRBD2. In germline, CDR1 is DFQATT, CDR2 SNEGSKA (reference sequence). V was pared by 6 bases and J by 4 bases, with 11 bases of the junction left unmatched. This CDR3 is 16 amino acids long. CDR3 in amino acids: CSAGATSGSSSDTQYF. Written as DNA, the CDR3 is TGCAGTGCAGGGGCGACTAGCGGGAGCAGTTCAGATACGCAGTATTTT.

The CDR3 protein is CASSGTRNTGELFF. The CDR3 region has the DNA TGTGCCAGCAGCGGTACTAGGAACACCGGGGAGCTGTTTTTT. The chain joins TRBV21-1 to TRBJ2-2; TRBD2 reflects the table's D call only, with no check against the DNA. TRBV21-1 is noted as a pseudogene. This CDR3 comprises 14 residues.

CDR3 coding DNA: TGCAGCGTCTATCACTCTAACGAGCAGTACTTC. Amino acids: CSVYHSNEQYF. This chain joins TRBV29-1 and TRBJ2-7; no definite D call. V was shortened by 6 bases and J by 5 bases, with 11 bases between the two germline ends. The CDR3 is 11 amino acids. CDR1 and CDR2 (germline): SQVTM, ANQGSEA.